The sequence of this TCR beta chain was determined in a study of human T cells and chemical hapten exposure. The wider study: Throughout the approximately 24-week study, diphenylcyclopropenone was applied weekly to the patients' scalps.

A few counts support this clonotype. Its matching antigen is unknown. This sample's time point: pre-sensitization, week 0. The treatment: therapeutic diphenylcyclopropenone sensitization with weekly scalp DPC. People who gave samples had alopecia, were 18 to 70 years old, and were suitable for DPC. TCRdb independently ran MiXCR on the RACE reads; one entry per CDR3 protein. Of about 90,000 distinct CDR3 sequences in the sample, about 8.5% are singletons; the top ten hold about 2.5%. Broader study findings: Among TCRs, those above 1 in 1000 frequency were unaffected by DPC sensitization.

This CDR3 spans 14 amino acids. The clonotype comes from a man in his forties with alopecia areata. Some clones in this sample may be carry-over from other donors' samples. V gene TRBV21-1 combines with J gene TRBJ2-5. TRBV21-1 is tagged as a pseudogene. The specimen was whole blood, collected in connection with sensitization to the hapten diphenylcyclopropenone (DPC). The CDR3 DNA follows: TGTGCCAGCAGCAAAGAGCAAGCGCAGGAGACCCAGTACTTC. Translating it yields CASSKEQAQETQYF.